The clone carrying this T cell receptor (beta chain) was seen a handful of times. Here immunoSEQ multiplex PCR was the method, and the copy in TCRdb shows in-frame clones only, minus some. Of more than 200,000 clones in the sample, 80% to 85% were seen once. The sample belongs to a study of blood T cell repertoires in COVID-19. For the study at large: COVID-19 samples collected from the United States, Italy and Spain covered acute and convalescent phases. The analysed material was cDNA or gDNA that came from T cells, B-cell-depleted T cells, or PBMCs.

CDR1 LNHNV and CDR2 YYDKDF come from the germline V gene (reference sequence). The CDR3 has 15 amino acids. Germline trimming cut 1 base from V and 14 bases from J; bases unmatched to any gene: 13. This chain connects TRBV15 to TRBJ1-4; TRBD1 agrees at 7 bases. Sequencing was done on a sample of peripheral blood. This receptor was taken from a woman of 80 years or more with COVID-19, enrolled during active disease. DNA of the CDR3: TGTGCCACCAGCAGAGCTAAGACCCTCGACAGGGACCTGTTTTTT. Protein product: CATSRAKTLDRDLFF.